This note documents a single T cell receptor beta chain sequence. Its antigen remains unknown. The data belong to a study of T cell responses to AZD1222 COVID-19 vaccine. Study findings and constraints: Clonal diversity may have been underestimated in mostly white British donors. Baseline serology detected seropositivity in only a handful of AZD1222 recipients. Dominant CD4 TCR responses targeted spike regions 160-218 and 743-854.

Germline-derived CDR1 and CDR2 are SGDLS and YYNGEE. V lost 3 bases, J lost 1 base, and 4 bases stayed unmatched. CDR3 length equals 15 residues. Profiled with immunoSEQ multiplex PCR; TCRdb holds only in-frame clones, not every one. The sample holds 200,000 or so clones, 75% to 90% seen once. This receptor was obtained from an adult in good health. This rearrangement joins TRBV9 to TRBJ2-3; TRBD2 matches at 8 bases. Sequences were derived from peripheral blood, sampled on day 0 of MenACWY control vaccination. CDR3 DNA sequence: TGTGCCAGCAGCGACGCGGGGGGCGGCACAGATACGCAGTATTTT. Protein product: CASSDAGGGTDTQYF.